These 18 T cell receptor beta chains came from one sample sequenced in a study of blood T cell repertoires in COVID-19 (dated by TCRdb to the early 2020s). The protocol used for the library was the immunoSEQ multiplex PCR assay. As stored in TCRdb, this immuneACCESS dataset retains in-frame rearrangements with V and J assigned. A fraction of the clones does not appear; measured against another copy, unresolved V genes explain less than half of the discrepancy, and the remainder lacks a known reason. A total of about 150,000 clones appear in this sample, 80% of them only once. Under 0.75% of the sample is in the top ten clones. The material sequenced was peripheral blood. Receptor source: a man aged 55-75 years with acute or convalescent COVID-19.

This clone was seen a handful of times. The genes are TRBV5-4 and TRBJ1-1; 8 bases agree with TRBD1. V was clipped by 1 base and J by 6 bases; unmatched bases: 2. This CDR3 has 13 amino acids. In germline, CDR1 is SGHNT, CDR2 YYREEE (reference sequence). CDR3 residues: CASSLQGASEAFF. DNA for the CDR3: TGTGCCAGCAGCTTGCAGGGGGCCTCTGAAGCTTTCTTT. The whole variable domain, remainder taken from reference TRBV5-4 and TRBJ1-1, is ETGVTQSPTHLIKTRGQQVTLRCSSQSGHNTVSWYQQALGQGPQFIFQYYREEENGRGNFPPRFSGLQFPNYSSELNVNALELDDSALYLCASSLQGASEAFFGQGTRLTVV.

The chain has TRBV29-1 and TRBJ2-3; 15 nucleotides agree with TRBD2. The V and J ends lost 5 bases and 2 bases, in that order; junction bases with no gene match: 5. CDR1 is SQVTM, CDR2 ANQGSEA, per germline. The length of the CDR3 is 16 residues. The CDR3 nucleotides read TGCAGCGTTCTCGGACTAGCGGGGGGGCCCACAGATACGCAGTATTTT. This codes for CSVLGLAGGPTDTQYF.

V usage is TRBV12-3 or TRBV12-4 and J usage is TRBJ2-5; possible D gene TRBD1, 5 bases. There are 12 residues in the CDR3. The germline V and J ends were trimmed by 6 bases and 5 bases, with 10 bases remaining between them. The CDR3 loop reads CASSPRAETQYF. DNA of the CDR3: TGTGCCAGCAGCCCCAGGGCGGAGACCCAGTACTTC.

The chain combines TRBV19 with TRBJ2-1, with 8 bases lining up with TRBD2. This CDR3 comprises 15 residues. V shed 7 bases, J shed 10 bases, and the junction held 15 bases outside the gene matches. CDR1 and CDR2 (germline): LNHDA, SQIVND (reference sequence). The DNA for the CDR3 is TGTGCCAGTATGGGGTCCGGACTAGCAGCAGGGGAGCAGTTCTTC. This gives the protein CASMGSGLAAGEQFF.

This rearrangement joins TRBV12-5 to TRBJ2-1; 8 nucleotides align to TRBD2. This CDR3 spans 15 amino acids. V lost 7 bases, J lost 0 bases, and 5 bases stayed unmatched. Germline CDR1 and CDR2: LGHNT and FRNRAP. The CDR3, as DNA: TGTGCTAGTGCCCCGAGCGGGAGCTCCTACAATGAGCAGTTCTTC. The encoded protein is CASAPSGSSYNEQFF.

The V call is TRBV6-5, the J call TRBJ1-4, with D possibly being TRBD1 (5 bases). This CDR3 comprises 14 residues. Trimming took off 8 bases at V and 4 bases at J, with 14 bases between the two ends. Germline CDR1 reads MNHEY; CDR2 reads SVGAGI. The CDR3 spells CASFLSGVNEKLFF. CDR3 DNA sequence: TGTGCCAGCTTCCTATCGGGGGTTAATGAAAAACTGTTTTTT.

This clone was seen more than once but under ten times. The CDR3 region is CASSEGGRGKGNQPQHF. The DNA for the CDR3 is TGTGCCAGCAGTGAAGGCGGCAGGGGAAAAGGCAATCAGCCCCAGCATTTT. The J gene is TRBJ1-5, the V gene TRBV6-1; D is perhaps TRBD1 (6 bases). The V end was cut by 1 base, the J end by 2 bases, with 15 bases between. The CDR3 covers 17 residues. CDR1 MNHNS and CDR2 SASEGT come from the germline V gene.

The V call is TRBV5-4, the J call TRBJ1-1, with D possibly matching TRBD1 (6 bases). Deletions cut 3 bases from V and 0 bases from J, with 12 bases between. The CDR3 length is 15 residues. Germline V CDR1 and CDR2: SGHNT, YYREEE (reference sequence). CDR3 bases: TGTGCCAGCAGCTCAGACAGGTTGATGAACACTGAAGCTTTCTTT. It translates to CASSSDRLMNTEAFF.

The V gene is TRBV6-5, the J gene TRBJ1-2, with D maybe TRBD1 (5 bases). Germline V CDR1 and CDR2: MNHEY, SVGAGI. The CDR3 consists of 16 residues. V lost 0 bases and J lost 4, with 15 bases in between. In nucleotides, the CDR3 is TGTGCCAGCAGTTACTCGATAGGGGTTCCCGGCTATGGCTACACCTTC. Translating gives CASSYSIGVPGYGYTF.

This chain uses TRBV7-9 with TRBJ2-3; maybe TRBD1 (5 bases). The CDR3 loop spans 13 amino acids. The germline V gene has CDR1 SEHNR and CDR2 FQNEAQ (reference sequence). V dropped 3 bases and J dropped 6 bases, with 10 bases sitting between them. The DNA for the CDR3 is TGTGCCAGCAGCTTTTCTGGGGCGGATACGCAGTATTTT. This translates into CASSFSGADTQYF.

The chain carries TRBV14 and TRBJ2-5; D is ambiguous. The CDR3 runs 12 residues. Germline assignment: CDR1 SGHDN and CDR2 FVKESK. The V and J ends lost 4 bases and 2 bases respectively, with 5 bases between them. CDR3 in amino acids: CASSRTQETQYF. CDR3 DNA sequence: TGTGCCAGCAGCCGCACTCAAGAGACCCAGTACTTC.

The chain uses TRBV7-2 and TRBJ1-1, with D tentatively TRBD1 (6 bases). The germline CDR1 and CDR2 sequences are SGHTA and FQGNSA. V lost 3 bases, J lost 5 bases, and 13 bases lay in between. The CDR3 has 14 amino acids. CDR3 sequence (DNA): TGTGCCAGCAGCTTGCACAGGGTTTCTACTGAAGCTTTCTTT. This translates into CASSLHRVSTEAFF.

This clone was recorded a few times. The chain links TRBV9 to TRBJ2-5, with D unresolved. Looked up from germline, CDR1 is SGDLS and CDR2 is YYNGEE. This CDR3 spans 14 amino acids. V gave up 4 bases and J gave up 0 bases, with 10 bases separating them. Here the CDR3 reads CASSPRSNQETQYF. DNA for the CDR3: TGTGCCAGCAGCCCCCGGTCCAACCAAGAGACCCAGTACTTC.

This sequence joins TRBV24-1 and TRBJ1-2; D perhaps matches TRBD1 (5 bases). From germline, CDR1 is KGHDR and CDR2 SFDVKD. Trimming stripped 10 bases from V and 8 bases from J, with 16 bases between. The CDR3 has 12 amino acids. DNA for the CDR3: TGTGCCACACAGATGGGGAGGGGAGGCTACACCTTC. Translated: CATQMGRGGYTF.

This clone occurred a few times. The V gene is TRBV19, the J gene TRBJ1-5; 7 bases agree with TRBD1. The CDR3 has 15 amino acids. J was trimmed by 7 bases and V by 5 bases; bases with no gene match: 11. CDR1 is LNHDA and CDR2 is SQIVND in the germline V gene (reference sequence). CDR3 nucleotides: TGTGCCAGTAGTTCATTACGGGACAGTCCCCAGCCCCAGCATTTT. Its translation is CASSSLRDSPQPQHF.

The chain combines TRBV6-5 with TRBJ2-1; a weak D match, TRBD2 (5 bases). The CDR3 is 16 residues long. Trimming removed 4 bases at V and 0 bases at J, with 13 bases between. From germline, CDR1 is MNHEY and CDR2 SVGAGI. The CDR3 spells CASSSRSGSSYNEQFF. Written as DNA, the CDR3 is TGTGCCAGCAGTTCCCGCAGCGGTAGCTCCTACAATGAGCAGTTCTTC.

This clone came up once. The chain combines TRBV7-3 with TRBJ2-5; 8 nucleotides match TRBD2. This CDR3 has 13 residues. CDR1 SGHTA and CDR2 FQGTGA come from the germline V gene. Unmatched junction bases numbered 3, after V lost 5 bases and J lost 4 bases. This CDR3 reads CASSREGTETQYF. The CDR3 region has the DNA TGTGCCAGCAGCCGGGAGGGAACAGAGACCCAGTACTTC.

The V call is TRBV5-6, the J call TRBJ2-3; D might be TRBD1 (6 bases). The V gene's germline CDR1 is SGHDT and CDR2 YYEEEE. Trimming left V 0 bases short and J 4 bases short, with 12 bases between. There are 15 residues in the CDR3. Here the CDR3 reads CASSLAVRGADTQYF. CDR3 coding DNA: TGTGCCAGCAGCTTGGCCGTCAGGGGCGCAGATACGCAGTATTTT.